This is a list of T cell receptor beta chains from one sample in a study of siplizumab effects on memory and regulatory T cells. The protocol was immunoSEQ multiplex PCR, while the TCRdb copy is restricted to in-frame clones and leaves out a portion. The sample yields 100,000 or so clones, 90% to 95% seen once. Sample: non-Treg CD4+ T cells sorted from blood. Receptors originate from a human donor in good health. Both conserved end residues are part of each CDR3. D genes are given only for firm matches. Clone sizes are given selectively: once, few, many, or a class where the clone is expanded.

d_gene: .; j_gene: TRBJ2-4; abundance: .; v_gene: TRBV5-1; CDR3nt: TGCGCCAGCAGCCCCGACAGTTTTGGGAACATTCAGTACTTC; CDR3aa: CASSPDSFGNIQYF
d_gene: .; j_gene: TRBJ1-4; abundance: few; v_gene: TRBV11-2; CDR3nt: TGTGCCAGCAGCTTAAGGGCCCCTACAGGGAATGAAAAACTGTTTTTT; CDR3aa: CASSLRAPTGNEKLFF
d_gene: .; j_gene: TRBJ2-6; abundance: .; v_gene: TRBV9; CDR3nt: TGTGCCAGCAGCGTAGCTACTAACGCTGGGGCCAACGTCCTGACTTTC; CDR3aa: CASSVATNAGANVLTF
d_gene: .; j_gene: TRBJ1-1; abundance: .; v_gene: TRBV2; CDR3nt: TGTGCCAGCAGGAATACAGGGAACACTGAAGCTTTCTTT; CDR3aa: CASRNTGNTEAFF
d_gene: .; j_gene: TRBJ2-1; abundance: .; v_gene: TRBV11-3; CDR3nt: TGTGCCAGCAGCCCATGGACTGGGAATGAGCAGTTCTTC; CDR3aa: CASSPWTGNEQFF
d_gene: .; j_gene: TRBJ2-7; abundance: .; v_gene: TRBV10-3; CDR3nt: TGTGCCATCAATTATGGGGGGCCGGCCTACGAGCAGTACTTC; CDR3aa: CAINYGGPAYEQYF
d_gene: TRBD1; j_gene: TRBJ2-6; abundance: .; v_gene: TRBV11-3; CDR3nt: TGTGCCAGCAGCCCGGGACAGGGGTTAACCAACGTCCTGACTTTC; CDR3aa: CASSPGQGLTNVLTF
d_gene: .; j_gene: TRBJ1-3; abundance: .; v_gene: TRBV7-9; CDR3nt: TGTGCCAGCAGCTTAGAAGGGGTCGGTCGAAACACCATATATTTT; CDR3aa: CASSLEGVGRNTIYF
d_gene: .; j_gene: TRBJ1-3; abundance: .; v_gene: TRBV9; CDR3nt: TGTGCCAGCAGCAAGACAGCGTCTGGAAACACCATATATTTT; CDR3aa: CASSKTASGNTIYF
d_gene: .; j_gene: TRBJ1-6; abundance: few; v_gene: TRBV11-3; CDR3nt: TGTGCCAGCAGCTTAGATCGAGTCTCACCCCTCCACTTT; CDR3aa: CASSLDRVSPLHF
d_gene: TRBD1; j_gene: TRBJ2-2; abundance: .; v_gene: TRBV5-6; CDR3nt: TGTGCCAGCAGCCAAGACACAGGGGCCGGGGAGCTGTTTTTT; CDR3aa: CASSQDTGAGELFF
d_gene: .; j_gene: TRBJ2-1; abundance: .; v_gene: TRBV4-1; CDR3nt: TGCGCCAGCAGCCAACTAGGACTGGAGTACAATGAGCAGTTCTTC; CDR3aa: CASSQLGLEYNEQFF
d_gene: .; j_gene: TRBJ1-5; abundance: .; v_gene: TRBV10-3; CDR3nt: TGTGCCATCAGTGAACAGCCCAATCAGCCCCAGCATTTT; CDR3aa: CAISEQPNQPQHF
d_gene: TRBD1; j_gene: TRBJ1-2; abundance: .; v_gene: TRBV7-2; CDR3nt: TGTGCCAGCAGCCCTGACAGGGGCTATGGCTACACCTTC; CDR3aa: CASSPDRGYGYTF
d_gene: .; j_gene: TRBJ1-2; abundance: .; v_gene: TRBV5-4; CDR3nt: TGTGCCAGCAGCTTGGCCACGGAGACCACTGGTGGCTACACCTTC; CDR3aa: CASSLATETTGGYTF
d_gene: .; j_gene: TRBJ1-1; abundance: few; v_gene: TRBV28; CDR3nt: TGTGCCAGCAGTTTAGTGGTGTACACTGAAGCTTTCTTT; CDR3aa: CASSLVVYTEAFF
d_gene: .; j_gene: TRBJ2-2; abundance: .; v_gene: TRBV7-2; CDR3nt: TGTGCCAGCAGCCCCGGGACGTGGAACACCGGGGAGCTGTTTTTT; CDR3aa: CASSPGTWNTGELFF